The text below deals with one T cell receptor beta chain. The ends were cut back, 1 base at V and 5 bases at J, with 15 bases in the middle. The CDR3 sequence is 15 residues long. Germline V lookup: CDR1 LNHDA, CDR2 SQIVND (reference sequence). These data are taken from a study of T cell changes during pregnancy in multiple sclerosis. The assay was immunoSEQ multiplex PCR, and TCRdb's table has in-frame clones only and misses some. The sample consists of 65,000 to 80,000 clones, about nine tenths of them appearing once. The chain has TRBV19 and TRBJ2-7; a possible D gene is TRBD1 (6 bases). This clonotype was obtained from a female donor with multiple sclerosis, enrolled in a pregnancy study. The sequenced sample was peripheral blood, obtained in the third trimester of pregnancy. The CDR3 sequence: CASSIVGTGTHEQYF. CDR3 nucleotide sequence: TGTGCCAGTAGTATAGTGGGAACAGGGACCCACGAGCAGTACTTC.